The rows below give T cell receptor beta chains drawn from one sample of a study of blood T cell repertoires in COVID-19. Using immunoSEQ multiplex PCR, the repertoire was profiled, and TCRdb retains in-frame clones only, with some absent. The data hold approximately 230,000 clones, with around 80% observed a single time. Sequenced sample: peripheral blood. These receptors were taken from a man aged 25 to 40 with active or convalescent COVID-19. CDR3s include the opening cysteine and the closing phenylalanine or tryptophan. D genes are given only for firm matches. Expanded clones get a size class; other rows say once, few or many, or leave the size out.

CDR3 DNA: TGTGCCTGGAGGGGCCCGGTTCCAAATCAGCCCCAGCATTTT; CDR3 protein: CAWRGPVPNQPQHF; J gene: TRBJ1-5; V gene: TRBV30; D gene: -; clone size: -
CDR3 DNA: TGTGCCAGCAGCTCGGACAGGGGGAATTCACCCCTCCACTTT; CDR3 protein: CASSSDRGNSPLHF; J gene: TRBJ1-6; V gene: TRBV13; D gene: TRBD1; clone size: few
CDR3 DNA: TGTGCCACCAGTGATTGGGGCGGGGGAACCACAGATACGCAGTATTTT; CDR3 protein: CATSDWGGGTTDTQYF; J gene: TRBJ2-3; V gene: TRBV24-1; D gene: TRBD2; clone size: -
CDR3 DNA: TGTGCCAGCAGTTACCCGACCTTAGACAGGGCACATGGCTACACCTTC; CDR3 protein: CASSYPTLDRAHGYTF; J gene: TRBJ1-2; V gene: TRBV6-5; D gene: TRBD1; clone size: -
CDR3 DNA: TGCGCCAGCAGCCAGATCGCCCCGCGCGAGCAGTACTTC; CDR3 protein: CASSQIAPREQYF; J gene: TRBJ2-7; V gene: TRBV4-3; D gene: -; clone size: -
CDR3 DNA: TGCAGCGCCCGCCGGGACACAGACACTGAAGCTTTCTTT; CDR3 protein: CSARRDTDTEAFF; J gene: TRBJ1-1; V gene: TRBV29-1; D gene: -; clone size: -
CDR3 DNA: TGTGCCAGCGGAGCTACCTACGAGCAGTACTTC; CDR3 protein: CASGATYEQYF; J gene: TRBJ2-7; V gene: TRBV28; D gene: -; clone size: -
CDR3 DNA: TGTGCCAGCAGTCAAGGTCTAGACACTGAAGCTTTCTTT; CDR3 protein: CASSQGLDTEAFF; J gene: TRBJ1-1; V gene: TRBV12-3/TRBV12-4; D gene: -; clone size: -
CDR3 DNA: TGTGCCAGCAGCTGGCCCAATGCTCAAGAGACCCAGTACTTC; CDR3 protein: CASSWPNAQETQYF; J gene: TRBJ2-5; V gene: TRBV28; D gene: -; clone size: -
CDR3 DNA: TGCGCCAGCAGCTACGGGACAGGGGGATTTTACGAGCAGTACTTC; CDR3 protein: CASSYGTGGFYEQYF; J gene: TRBJ2-7; V gene: TRBV5-1; D gene: TRBD1; clone size: once
CDR3 DNA: TGTGCCAGCAGTTACGGAGACAGGGGCCACGAGCAGTACTTC; CDR3 protein: CASSYGDRGHEQYF; J gene: TRBJ2-7; V gene: TRBV27; D gene: TRBD1; clone size: -
CDR3 DNA: TGTGCCAGCTCATCGACAGGGCGGGAGCAGTTCTTC; CDR3 protein: CASSSTGREQFF; J gene: TRBJ2-1; V gene: TRBV18; D gene: TRBD1; clone size: -